This TCR beta chain originates from a study of T cells after yellow fever vaccination. Findings of the study overall: Researchers noted that a small share of clonotypes showed up in both CD4 and CD8 compartments.

This clonotype showed up just a few times. Antigen: not known. V lost 4 bases and J lost 0, with 13 bases in between. The germline V gene has CDR1 SGDLS and CDR2 YYNGEE. The CDR3 totals 15 residues. TCRdb processed the 5' RACE reads anew with MiXCR; each CDR3 protein has one entry. The table lists about 140,000 distinct CDR3 sequences, 7.7% of them singletons. The origin of this receptor is a man aged 25-45 years who received the YFV17D yellow fever vaccine. The chain has TRBV9 and TRBJ1-2, with D maybe TRBD1 (6 bases). Specimen: CD4+ T cells sorted from PBMCs, collected 5 days after the yellow fever booster vaccination. The CDR3 DNA reads TGTGCCAGCAGCCCCTCGGACAGCCCTAACTATGGCTACACCTTC. This gives the protein CASSPSDSPNYGYTF.